The sequence of this T cell receptor beta chain was determined in a study of CD8 T cells in Susac syndrome. In its sample, this clonotype was seen once. The sequenced target, TCR beta, came from blood CD8+ and CD4+ T cells. Random hexamers primed reverse transcription of about 0.45 to 1 ug RNA. The authors amplified TCR beta CDR3 across 54 Vbeta and 13 Jbeta using immunoSEQ multiplex PCR. A single record per CDR3 protein comes from TCRdb applying MiXCR to the immunoSEQ multiplex PCR reads. The table has fewer than 150,000 distinct CDR3 sequences, roughly 89% seen once; the top ten hold around 0.25%. Germline CDR1 reads SGHNT; CDR2 reads YYREEE (reference sequence). There are 13 residues in the CDR3. The trim removed 7 bases at V and 0 bases at J, leaving 3 bases unmatched.

This chain uses TRBV5-4 with TRBJ1-2, with 7 positions matching TRBD1. Sequences were obtained from CD8+ T cells from PBMCs. The receptor comes from a human donor with multiple sclerosis. The CDR3 protein is CASGTEPNYGYTF. CDR3 in DNA: TGTGCCAGCGGGACAGAGCCTAACTATGGCTACACCTTC.